This T cell receptor beta chain originates from a study of blood T cell repertoires in COVID-19. Study-level background: The United States, Italy and Spain supplied acute and convalescent COVID-19 samples. PBMCs, B-cell-depleted T cells, or T cells were the source of the cDNA or gDNA that made up the material.

V gave up 7 bases and J gave up 2 bases, with 14 bases separating them. Germline values: CDR1 MNHEY, CDR2 SVGAGI. This CDR3 contains 14 residues. Sequencing used immunoSEQ multiplex PCR; TCRdb keeps in-frame clones, though not all of them. The data hold more than 20,000 clones, with approximately 73% observed a single time. This sequence joins TRBV6-5 and TRBJ1-1, with D possibly matching TRBD1 (5 bases). The sequenced material came from peripheral blood. The sequence was collected from a human donor in a cohort sampled during active or convalescent COVID-19. As DNA, the CDR3 is TGTGCCAGCAACATCAGAAGGGGAAACACTGAAGCTTTCTTT. Its protein product is CASNIRRGNTEAFF.